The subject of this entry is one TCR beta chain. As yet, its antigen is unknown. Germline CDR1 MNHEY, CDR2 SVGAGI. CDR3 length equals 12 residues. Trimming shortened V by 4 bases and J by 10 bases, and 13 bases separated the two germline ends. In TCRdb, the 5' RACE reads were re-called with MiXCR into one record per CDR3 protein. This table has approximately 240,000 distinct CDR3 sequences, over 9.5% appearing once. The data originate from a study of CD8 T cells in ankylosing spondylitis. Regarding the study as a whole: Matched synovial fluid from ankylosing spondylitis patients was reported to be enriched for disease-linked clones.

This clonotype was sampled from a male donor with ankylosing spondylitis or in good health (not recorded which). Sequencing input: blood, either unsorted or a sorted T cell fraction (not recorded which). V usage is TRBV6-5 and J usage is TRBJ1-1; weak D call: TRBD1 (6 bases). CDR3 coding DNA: TGTGCCAGCAGTTCGCCACAGGGCGCAGCTTTCTTT. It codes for CASSSPQGAAFF.